Below are 5 T cell receptor beta chains sequenced from a single sample in a study of blood T cell repertoires in COVID-19. The table came from immunoSEQ multiplex PCR; TCRdb's copy has only in-frame clones and leaves some out. The sample contains roughly 33,000 clones, 85% of which appear only once. Sequences were obtained from peripheral blood. The receptors stem from a human donor with acute or convalescent COVID-19. The donor label of this sample is uncertain.

This clone came up a few times. V gene TRBV18 combines with J gene TRBJ1-1; tentative D call: TRBD1 (5 bases). Germline V gene lookup returns CDR1 KGHSH and CDR2 LQKENI. The ends were cut back, 6 bases at V and 1 base at J, with 9 bases in the middle. The CDR3 runs to 13 residues. CDR3: CASSQTGNTEAFF. In DNA, the CDR3 is TGTGCCAGCTCTCAAACAGGGAACACTGAAGCTTTCTTT.

The V and J genes are TRBV6-4 and TRBJ2-5; TRBD2 aligns across 11 bases. V lost 6 bases to trimming and J lost 1 base; unmatched junction nucleotides: 4. The length of the CDR3 is 15 residues. Germline CDR1 is MRHNA and CDR2 is SNTAGT. The CDR3 loop is CASSYLAGGQETQYF. The CDR3 nucleotides are TGTGCCAGCAGCTACCTAGCGGGGGGCCAAGAGACCCAGTACTTC.

The chain recombines TRBV6-5 with TRBJ1-1, with D tentatively TRBD1 (5 bases). This CDR3 comprises 15 residues. V was pared by 7 bases and J by 5 bases, with 20 bases between. CDR1 MNHEY and CDR2 SVGAGI come from the germline V gene. In DNA form, the CDR3 reads TGTGCCAGCACCTCCGGGGGGGAATGGTGGACTGAAGCTTTCTTT. Translating it yields CASTSGGEWWTEAFF.

This sequence joins TRBV19 and TRBJ2-1; TRBD2 agrees at 8 bases. This CDR3 is built from 16 residues. J lost 8 bases, V lost 2 bases, and 11 bases had no gene match. Germline assignment: CDR1 LNHDA and CDR2 SQIVND (reference sequence). DNA for the CDR3: TGTGCCAGTAGTATACGAACGGGGGGGCTTAAGGATGAGCAGTTCTTC. Protein product: CASSIRTGGLKDEQFF.

The V gene is TRBV19, the J gene TRBJ1-2; 7 bases are shared with TRBD1. V lost 5 bases to trimming and J lost 4 bases; unmatched junction nucleotides: 10. CDR3 length: 15 residues. Germline V gene data show CDR1 as LNHDA and CDR2 as SQIVND (reference sequence). CDR3 DNA: TGTGCCAGTAGTCCCTGGGGGACAGCATCCTATGGCTACACCTTC. Amino acids: CASSPWGTASYGYTF.